The 4 T cell receptor beta chains below all came from one sample that was sequenced in a study of T cells in Graves' hyperthyroidism and ophthalmopathy. Amplification yielded TCR beta CDR3 regions, with RNA transcripts as the source. Initially, a first-round RT-PCR of the TCR CDR3 employed the HTBI primer set. TCRdb reprocessed the multiplex PCR reads with MiXCR, giving one entry per CDR3 protein. The repertoire consists of fewer than 350,000 distinct CDR3 sequences, with about 21% occurring once and the leading ten covering 50%. Sequenced: blood. The receptors come from a woman between 50 and 59 years old with Graves' hyperthyroidism.

This clonotype occurred many times. The chain is built from TRBV12-3 or TRBV12-4 and TRBJ1-1, with D perhaps matching TRBD1 (6 bases). The CDR3 spans 15 residues. V shed 5 bases and J shed 0 bases, with 13 bases lying between them. As DNA, the CDR3 is TGTGCCAGCAGTCGTTGGACAGTAATGAACACTGAAGCTTTCTTT. Translated: CASSRWTVMNTEAFF.

The chain links TRBV5-6 to TRBJ1-2, with 8 bases aligning to TRBD1. J gave up 2 bases and V 3 bases, and 6 bases lay outside the gene matches. Germline V gene lookup returns CDR1 SGHDT and CDR2 YYEEEE. The CDR3 covers 15 residues. The CDR3 DNA reads TGTGCCAGCAGCTCAAACTCAGGGGGCAACTATGGCTACACCTTC. It translates to CASSSNSGGNYGYTF.

This chain uses TRBV20-1 with TRBJ2-7; 11 bases match TRBD2. The CDR3 spans 16 residues. Germline V CDR1 and CDR2: DFQATT, SNEGSKA (reference sequence). With 0 bases clipped from V and 1 base from J, the junction kept 5 bases outside the gene matches. CDR3 DNA: TGCAGTGCTAGAGATTTCGGGACTAGCGGTTCCTACGAGCAGTACTTC. This encodes CSARDFGTSGSYEQYF.

This clonotype was observed many times. The chain has TRBV30 and TRBJ1-6; D is ambiguous. Germline V gives CDR1 GTSNPN, CDR2 SVGIG (reference sequence). This CDR3 is 13 amino acids long. V was clipped by 0 bases and J by 9 bases, with 9 bases between them. Here the CDR3 DNA reads TGTGCCTGGAGTGTAGAAGGTCGTTCACCCCTCCACTTT. It translates to CAWSVEGRSPLHF.